This T cell receptor beta chain appears in the sequencing data of a study of blood T cell repertoires in COVID-19. On the study more broadly: In each case, the material was cDNA or gDNA derived from T cells, B-cell-depleted T cells, or PBMCs.

Generated by immunoSEQ multiplex PCR, the TCRdb table keeps only in-frame clones and is missing some. The table lists approximately 190,000 clones, 65% to 85% of them singletons. With V trimmed by 3 bases and J by 6 bases, 6 bases remained unmatched. The germline V gene has CDR1 SGHRS and CDR2 YFSETQ. The CDR3 sequence is 14 residues long. Across over 20 US areas, participants ranged in age from about 18 to 100 years. Cohorts were based on clinical histories the participants reported. Individuals in the exposed group had encountered a COVID-19 case within 2 weeks preceding study entry. The rearrangement uses TRBV5-1 and TRBJ2-1; TRBD1 matches 7 bases. Sequencing was done on a sample of PBMCs or T cells enriched from blood (not recorded which). The clonotype comes from a woman in her thirties who had been exposed to COVID-19. The DNA for the CDR3 is TGCGCCAGCAGCTACCGACAGGGCGTCAATGAGCAGTTCTTC. Translation: CASSYRQGVNEQFF. The full variable domain, rest sourced from reference TRBV5-1 and TRBJ2-1, is KAGVTQTPRYLIKTRGQQVTLSCSPISGHRSVSWYQQTPGQGLQFLFEYFSETQRNKGNFPGRFSGRQFSNSRSEMNVSTLELGDSALYLCASSYRQGVNEQFFGPGTRLTVL.